This passage covers 30 T cell receptor beta chains from one sample sequenced in a study of Ad26.COV2.S vaccination and SARS-CoV-2 variants (dated by TCRdb to 2020 to 2022). Library creation used the immunoSEQ multiplex PCR assay. This immuneACCESS table, as held by TCRdb, lists in-frame sequences with V and J called but not all clones. Of the missing ones, under half trace to an unresolved V gene in checked studies; the others have no known cause. A total of under 600,000 clones appear in this sample, approximately 90% of them only once. The ten largest clones add up to about 1.5% of the sample. This specimen's treatment or condition label, interpreted: roughly 20 received Ad26.COV2.S at low or high dose, single or two shots; roughly five received placebo; per-sample allocation not given. Repertoires of vaccine and placebo recipients were sequenced from samples collected on day 63 after the first injection.

Source: peripheral blood, taken in a trial of Ad26.COV2.S vaccine versus placebo. Receptor source: a person aged 18-60 years who received the Ad26.COV2.S COVID-19 vaccine or a placebo.

The chain employs TRBV28 and TRBJ1-1, with D unclear. V was shortened by 2 bases and J by 1 base, with 8 bases between the two germline ends. Looked up from germline, CDR1 is MDHEN and CDR2 is SYDVKM. The CDR3 has 14 residues. The CDR3 is CASSLVWGNTEAFF. CDR3 in DNA: TGTGCCAGCAGTTTAGTCTGGGGGAACACTGAAGCTTTCTTT.

This chain joins TRBV6-5 and TRBJ2-3, with a tentative D call TRBD2 (6 bases). The length of the CDR3 is 14 residues. CDR1 is MNHEY and CDR2 is SVGAGI in the germline V gene. The ends were cut back, 3 bases at V and 2 bases at J, with 9 bases in the middle. This CDR3 is CASSYWGDTDTQYF. In DNA, the CDR3 is TGTGCCAGCAGTTATTGGGGGGACACAGATACGCAGTATTTT.

The J gene is TRBJ2-3, the V gene TRBV12-5; TRBD2 matches 13 bases. The CDR3 has 15 residues. Per germline, CDR1 LGHNT and CDR2 FRNRAP. Trimming removed 3 bases from V and 4 bases from J; junction bases left unmatched: 1. The DNA of the CDR3 is TGTGCTAGTGGTTTCGGGACTAGCGGGGCAGATACGCAGTATTTT. Protein product: CASGFGTSGADTQYF.

V usage is TRBV4-3 and J usage is TRBJ2-7; D is uncertain. The CDR3 is 13 amino acids. V was pared by 3 bases and J by 2 bases, with 8 bases between. Looked up from germline, CDR1 is LGHNA and CDR2 is YSLEER. The CDR3 nucleotides are TGCGCCAGCAGCCAGGGGTCCACCTACGAGCAGTACTTC. Its translation is CASSQGSTYEQYF.

The CDR3 bases are TGCGCCAGAACGACAGGACCTTATAGGTACTTC. Its protein product is CARTTGPYRYF. The gene calls are TRBV23-1 and TRBJ2-7; D may be TRBD1 (6 bases). TRBV23-1 is treated as an ORF (open reading frame) with a function not yet certain. V was clipped by 9 bases and J by 12 bases, with 18 bases between them. CDR3 length: 11 residues.

Details on this clone: Other nucleotide sequences from this sample produce the same CDR3. The chain combines TRBV6-5 with TRBJ1-2; TRBD1 matches 7 bases. With 6 bases clipped from V and 3 bases from J, the junction kept 4 bases outside the gene matches. The length of the CDR3 is 13 residues. Germline V gene data show CDR1 as MNHEY and CDR2 as SVGAGI. CDR3: CASRSGTDYGYTF. CDR3 nucleotide sequence: TGTGCCAGCAGGTCCGGGACAGACTATGGCTACACCTTC.

This clone has a single count. The rearrangement uses TRBV5-1 and TRBJ2-7; D is possibly TRBD1 or TRBD2 (6 bases each). Per the germline V gene, CDR1 is SGHRS and CDR2 is YFSETQ. Trimming stripped 6 bases from V and 3 bases from J, with 19 bases between. CDR3 length: 15 amino acids. The CDR3 bases are TGCGCCAGCAAACAAGAGGGGGGTCACCTCTACGAGCAGTACTTC. The encoded protein is CASKQEGGHLYEQYF.

This chain joins TRBV28 and TRBJ2-7; 9 bases match TRBD1. V shed 5 bases and J 2 bases; nucleotides not matched to a gene: 10. The CDR3 length is 16 residues. Germline values: CDR1 MDHEN, CDR2 SYDVKM. The CDR3 here is CASSLNTGTGTYEQYF. CDR3 nucleotides: TGTGCCAGCAGTCTCAATACCGGGACAGGGACCTACGAGCAGTACTTC.

The CDR3 sequence: CASSSDRARGSYNSPLHF. CDR3 DNA: TGTGCCAGCAGTTCGGACAGGGCCAGGGGCTCCTATAATTCACCCCTCCACTTT. V gene TRBV28 combines with J gene TRBJ1-6; 8 nucleotides agree with TRBD1. The CDR3 consists of 18 residues. Germline V gene sequence: CDR1 MDHEN, CDR2 SYDVKM. J was trimmed by 0 bases and V by 4 bases; bases with no gene match: 8.

This chain uses TRBV5-1 with TRBJ2-1; TRBD2 aligns across 7 bases. CDR1 is SGHRS, CDR2 YFSETQ, per germline. After removal of 1 base from V and 3 bases from J, the junction contained 4 bases not matched to a gene. The CDR3 has 15 residues. CDR3 DNA: TGCGCCAGCAGCTTGTTAGGCGGGAGCTACAATGAGCAGTTCTTC. Amino acid sequence: CASSLLGGSYNEQFF.

The gene calls are TRBV11-2 and TRBJ1-2, with D hard to call. This CDR3 contains 16 residues. V shed 1 base and J shed 0 bases, with 12 bases lying between them. Germline-derived CDR1 and CDR2 are SGHAT and FQNNGV. CDR3 coding DNA: TGTGCCAGCAGCTTAGGGGTCGATCCCGCTAACTATGGCTACACCTTC. It is translated as CASSLGVDPANYGYTF.

This chain links TRBV7-8 with TRBJ1-5; D perhaps matches TRBD1 (5 bases). V was pared by 7 bases and J by 9 bases, with 19 bases between. This CDR3 has 14 amino acids. Per germline, CDR1 SGHVS and CDR2 FQNEAQ. The chain's CDR3 is CASTPFGASGPQHF. CDR3 nucleotide sequence: TGTGCCAGCACCCCCTTTGGGGCCAGCGGGCCCCAGCATTTT.

Comments on this clone: One junction end disagrees with the germline gene, perhaps due to a read error. The chain couples TRBV23-1 to TRBJ2-5; 7 nucleotides match TRBD2. TRBV23-1 is sorted into the ORF group, with uncertain function. CDR3 size: 15 residues. DNA of the CDR3: TGCGCCAGCACTCAATTGTGGGAGGGGCGGGAGACCCAGTACTTC. This encodes CASTQLWEGRETQYF.

V gene TRBV5-1 combines with J gene TRBJ2-5; 7 bases are a match to TRBD2. From germline, CDR1 is SGHRS and CDR2 YFSETQ. The junction had 10 bases not matched to a gene; V was cut back by 3 bases and J by 5 bases. The length of the CDR3 is 15 residues. In DNA form, the CDR3 reads TGCGCCAGCAGCTCGAGCGGGACCTGGGGGGAGACCCAGTACTTC. It is translated as CASSSSGTWGETQYF.

This clone was detected once. V gene TRBV10-1 combines with J gene TRBJ2-3, with 12 positions matching TRBD1. The ends lost 0 bases at V and 4 bases at J; junction bases unmatched: 5. The CDR3 is 17 residues long. From germline, CDR1 is WNHNN and CDR2 SYGVQD (reference sequence). The CDR3 reads CASSESGTGGIADTQYF. DNA for the CDR3: TGCGCCAGCAGTGAGTCCGGGACAGGGGGCATCGCAGATACGCAGTATTTT.

The V gene is TRBV11-2, the J gene TRBJ1-2, with D perhaps TRBD1 (5 bases). Germline-derived CDR1 and CDR2 are SGHAT and FQNNGV. The CDR3 is 13 residues long. The V and J ends lost 1 base and 7 bases respectively, with 10 bases between them. CDR3 region: CASSLAGPSGYTF. CDR3 in DNA: TGTGCCAGCAGCTTAGCAGGGCCGAGTGGCTACACCTTC.

The chain carries TRBV6-5 and TRBJ1-5; maybe TRBD1 (5 bases). This CDR3 region has 13 residues. Germline-derived CDR1 and CDR2 are MNHEY and SVGAGI. The V gene lost 7 bases and the J gene lost 7 bases, with 14 bases spanning the gap. The CDR3 here is CASIGVGGQPQHF. The CDR3 bases are TGTGCCAGCATAGGTGTGGGGGGGCAGCCCCAGCATTTT.

The chain couples TRBV5-4 to TRBJ1-1, with a possible D match to TRBD1 (6 bases). There are 16 residues in the CDR3. With 4 bases removed from V and 1 base from J, the gap between germline ends came to 17 bases. CDR1 SGHNT and CDR2 YYREEE come from the germline V gene (reference sequence). The DNA for the CDR3 is TGTGCCAGCAGCCTCGACCTCAGGGGCCGGAACACTGAAGCTTTCTTT. It yields the protein CASSLDLRGRNTEAFF.

The chain carries TRBV6-5 and TRBJ1-1; no clear D gene. The CDR3 covers 14 residues. The germline CDR1 and CDR2 sequences are MNHEY and SVGAGI. Trimming removed 5 bases from V and 0 bases from J, with 10 bases in between. CDR3 sequence: CASSHLNMNTEAFF. In nucleotides, the CDR3 is TGTGCCAGCAGTCACCTCAATATGAACACTGAAGCTTTCTTT.

DNA of the CDR3: TGTGCCAGCAGCAGATACACGGCGGGAGAGCAGTACTTC. Protein sequence: CASSRYTAGEQYF. This sequence joins TRBV6-5 and TRBJ2-7; maybe TRBD2 (6 bases). CDR3 length: 13 residues. V lost 6 bases to trimming and J lost 7 bases, with 16 bases between them. Per germline, CDR1 MNHEY and CDR2 SVGAGI.

This rearrangement joins TRBV19 to TRBJ1-6; D not resolved. This CDR3 comprises 13 residues. Germline CDR1 reads LNHDA; CDR2 reads SQIVND (reference sequence). V was pared by 5 bases and J by 8 bases, with 10 bases between. The CDR3 region has the DNA TGTGCCAGTAGTGGCCCCCCGGATTCACCCCTCCACTTT. Its translation is CASSGPPDSPLHF. Supplemented by reference TRBV19 and TRBJ1-6, the full variable domain reads DGGITQSPKYLFRKEGQNVTLSCEQNLNHDAMYWYRQDPGQGLRLIYYSQIVNDFQKGDIAEGYSVSREKKESFPLTVTSAQKNPTAFYLCASSGPPDSPLHFGNGTRLTVT.

The V gene is TRBV5-4, the J gene TRBJ2-3; D is ambiguous. V gave up 0 bases and J gave up 3 bases, with 11 bases separating them. The CDR3 sequence is 15 residues long. The germline V gene has CDR1 SGHNT and CDR2 YYREEE (reference sequence). The CDR3 coding sequence is TGTGCCAGCAGCTTGGTATACGGCCGTACAGATACGCAGTATTTT. Its translation: CASSLVYGRTDTQYF.

This clone has just one count. The chain carries TRBV2 and TRBJ2-3; weak D call: TRBD2 (5 bases). Germline V gene data show CDR1 as SNHLY and CDR2 as FYNNEI. The CDR3 has 12 amino acids. V was shortened by 7 bases and J by 2 bases, with 7 bases between the two germline ends. CDR3 bases: TGTGCCAGCAACGACTACACAGATACGCAGTATTTT. Its protein is CASNDYTDTQYF.

J is TRBJ2-3 and V is TRBV28; D is uncertain. V lost 4 bases and J lost 5, with 4 bases in between. CDR3 size: 11 residues. Per germline, CDR1 MDHEN and CDR2 SYDVKM. CDR3 DNA sequence: TGTGCCAGCAGTTCGATAGATACGCAGTATTTT. Its translation: CASSSIDTQYF.

The J gene is TRBJ2-7, the V gene TRBV12-3 or TRBV12-4; TRBD1 or TRBD2 may be the D gene (5 bases each). The CDR3 is 13 residues long. Trimming left V 3 bases short and J 2 bases short, with 8 bases between. The CDR3 reads CASSFGTAYEQYF. The CDR3 DNA reads TGTGCCAGCAGTTTTGGGACGGCCTACGAGCAGTACTTC.

The V call is TRBV5-6, the J call TRBJ2-3; TRBD1 matches 10 bases. The CDR3 totals 16 residues. Germline V CDR1 and CDR2: SGHDT, YYEEEE. V trimming: 5 bases; J trimming: 0 bases; junction bases outside the gene matches: 6. CDR3: CASSIGTGVSTDTQYF. The CDR3, as DNA: TGTGCCAGCAGTATCGGGACAGGGGTAAGCACAGATACGCAGTATTTT.

The rearrangement links TRBV5-1 to TRBJ1-4; 7 nucleotides line up with TRBD1. The CDR3 loop spans 14 amino acids. Germline V gene lookup returns CDR1 SGHRS and CDR2 YFSETQ. V shed 4 bases and J 8 bases; nucleotides not matched to a gene: 8. The chain's CDR3 is CASSAGGLGEKLFF. The CDR3 DNA reads TGCGCCAGCAGCGCAGGGGGTCTAGGGGAAAAACTGTTTTTT.

This chain connects TRBV13 to TRBJ2-3; D is undetermined. Trimming pared 0 bases from V and 4 bases from J, leaving 5 bases between. The CDR3 is 13 amino acids. Germline CDR1 and CDR2: PRHDT and FYEKMQ (reference sequence). The CDR3 reads CASSLGPADTQYF. Here the CDR3 DNA reads TGTGCCAGCAGCTTAGGCCCCGCAGATACGCAGTATTTT.

The chain recombines TRBV28 with TRBJ2-5, with 12 bases aligning to TRBD2. This CDR3 has 16 residues. V shed 2 bases and J 5 bases; nucleotides not matched to a gene: 6. Germline V gene sequence: CDR1 MDHEN, CDR2 SYDVKM. CDR3 sequence: CASSLLAGGMGETQYF. CDR3 coding DNA: TGTGCCAGCAGTTTACTAGCGGGAGGGATGGGGGAGACCCAGTACTTC.

For the CDR3, the DNA is TGCAGCGTGGGGGATGTCAATCAGCCCCAGCATTTT. Its translation is CSVGDVNQPQHF. The rearrangement uses TRBV29-1 and TRBJ1-5; possible D gene TRBD1, 5 bases. Looked up from germline, CDR1 is SQVTM and CDR2 is ANQGSEA. V lost 6 bases to trimming and J lost 3 bases, with 9 bases between them. The CDR3 covers 12 residues.